These T cell receptor beta chains were read from a single sample in a study of blood T cells in healthy people across ages. TCRdb re-analysed the 5' RACE reads in MiXCR, keeping a single row per CDR3 protein. In the table there are some 1 million distinct CDR3 sequences, 40% to 45% of which are singletons. The source material was blood. Receptors were obtained from a woman aged 60-75 years in good health. Each CDR3 is given with its conserved first and last residue. A D gene is named only where the DNA matches it firmly. Only part of the rows carry a size: once, few, many, or a class if the clone is expanded.

TGCGCCAGCAGTGAGGTAGCGGGAGCAGATACGCAGTATTTT | CASSEVAGADTQYF | many | TRBD2 | TRBJ2-3 | TRBV5-1
TGTGCCAGCAGCGCAGGGTTGGCCACTGAAGCTTTCTTT | CASSAGLATEAFF | NA | NA | TRBJ1-1 | TRBV9
TGTGCCAGCAGCCCGGAGGGCGGGTACATTCAGTACTTC | CASSPEGGYIQYF | NA | NA | TRBJ2-4 | TRBV7-8
TGCGCCAGCAGCTTGGGACGGATCTACGAGCAGTACTTC | CASSLGRIYEQYF | few | NA | TRBJ2-7 | TRBV5-1
TGTGCCAGCAGTAGCGAGAGCTCCTACAATGAGCAGTTCTTC | CASSSESSYNEQFF | NA | NA | TRBJ2-1 | TRBV7-9
TGTGCCAGCTTAAAAGGGGGATCCTCTGAGCAGTTCTTC | CASLKGGSSEQFF | NA | NA | TRBJ2-1 | TRBV3-1
TGTGCCAGCAGCCCTCTTCGGGGGGGGACTTTGTCTGGGGCCAACGTCCTGACTTTC | CASSPLRGGTLSGANVLTF | NA | TRBD2 | TRBJ2-6 | TRBV3-1
TGCAGCGTTGCGAAGCCCCAGCGGGAGGGCCCCGAGCAGTACTTC | CSVAKPQREGPEQYF | few | TRBD2 | TRBJ2-7 | TRBV29-1
TGTGCCAGCAGCTTCCCTCTAGCGGGAGCCCTGCAGTACTTC | CASSFPLAGALQYF | few | TRBD2 | TRBJ2-4 | TRBV11-2
TGCAGTGCTAGGCCACCTAGCGGGAGTTCCTACGAGCAGTACTTC | CSARPPSGSSYEQYF | few | TRBD2 | TRBJ2-7 | TRBV20-1
TGTGCCAGCAGAGCTACAGGGATTTGGTACTTC | CASRATGIWYF | few | NA | TRBJ2-4 | TRBV12-3/TRBV12-4
TGCAGTGCTCCCCAACTACAGACTAGCTCCTCAGATACGCAGTATTTT | CSAPQLQTSSSDTQYF | few | TRBD2 | TRBJ2-3 | TRBV20-1
TGTGCCAGCAGGCCAGACGGATCCTACGAGCAGTACTTC | CASRPDGSYEQYF | NA | NA | TRBJ2-7 | TRBV2
TGTGCCATCAGTGATCCAAGGATTTCCTACAATGAGCAGTACTTC | CAISDPRISYNEQYF | once | NA | TRBJ2-5 | TRBV10-3
TGTGCCAGCAGCACAAGAGGCCAGGGGGGAGATACGCAGTATTTT | CASSTRGQGGDTQYF | NA | NA | TRBJ2-3 | TRBV9
TGTGCCAGCAGTTTTGAAGGTTCAGATACGCAGTATTTT | CASSFEGSDTQYF | NA | NA | TRBJ2-3 | TRBV27
TGCAGTGCTAGCCGACTGCCAGATACGCAGTATTTT | CSASRLPDTQYF | few | NA | TRBJ2-3 | TRBV20-1
TGCAGTGCCTCATTTGGGGCTAGCGGGAGTGATACGCAGTATTTT | CSASFGASGSDTQYF | few | TRBD2 | TRBJ2-3 | TRBV20-1
TGTGCCTGCTCACCAGATGCGCCCGGAGAAAACATTCAGTACTTC | CACSPDAPGENIQYF | NA | NA | TRBJ2-4 | TRBV18
TGTGCCAGCAGTTGGGGGAGCGCCTCTAGCACAGATACGCAGTATTTT | CASSWGSASSTDTQYF | few | NA | TRBJ2-3 | TRBV27
TGCGCCAGCAGCGGCGGACAGGGGGGTAGCGAGCAGTACTTC | CASSGGQGGSEQYF | NA | TRBD1 | TRBJ2-7 | TRBV10-1
TGTGCCACTAGCACCCTGTCTAGTTGGGGGGGGAAAGAGACCCAGTACTTC | CATSTLSSWGGKETQYF | NA | TRBD2 | TRBJ2-5 | TRBV27
TGTGCCAGCAGCGCAGCTGTGACTCCCTACGAGCAGTACTTC | CASSAAVTPYEQYF | few | NA | TRBJ2-7 | TRBV7-9
TGCAGCGTTGAAGTTGCGGGCAGGGGGCTTACAGGTACGCAGTATTTT | CSVEVAGRGLTGTQYF | NA | TRBD1 | TRBJ2-3 | TRBV29-1
TGTGCCAGCGCTATTCCCGGGCAACGCTCCTACGAGCAGTACTTC | CASAIPGQRSYEQYF | few | NA | TRBJ2-7 | TRBV27
TGCGCCAGCAGAAGTGGGACAGGGTCAGCTTTCTTT | CASRSGTGSAFF | few | TRBD1 | TRBJ1-1 | TRBV5-1
TGTGCCAGCAGTTTTGCGGGAGTAAATCGCAATGAGCAGTACTTC | CASSFAGVNRNEQYF | few | TRBD2 | TRBJ2-5 | TRBV27
TGCAGTGCTAGAGATCGCGGACTAGCGGGAGGGAGATACACAGATACGCAGTATTTT | CSARDRGLAGGRYTDTQYF | NA | TRBD2 | TRBJ2-3 | TRBV20-1
TGTGCCAGCAGCCCGAGGGTTGGCACAGATACGCAGTATTTT | CASSPRVGTDTQYF | NA | NA | TRBJ2-3 | TRBV12-3/TRBV12-4
TGCAGTGCTAGTTCAGCCGGGACTAGCGGGGAACCGGCCCAGTACTTC | CSASSAGTSGEPAQYF | NA | TRBD2 | TRBJ2-7 | TRBV20-1
TGTGCCAGCAGCCAAGACCCAACTCGAGGGACCCAGTTCTTC | CASSQDPTRGTQFF | NA | NA | TRBJ2-1 | TRBV3-1
TGTGCCAGCAGCTTTAAACTACCGCCCTCCTACGAGCAGTACTTC | CASSFKLPPSYEQYF | NA | NA | TRBJ2-7 | TRBV12-1
TGTGCCAGCAGCTCTCCTAGCGGGAGGGCCAACAATGAGCAGTTCTTC | CASSSPSGRANNEQFF | NA | TRBD2 | TRBJ2-1 | TRBV7-9
TGCGCCAGCAGCTCCGGGACTACAACCTCGAAAGAGACCCAGTACTTC | CASSSGTTTSKETQYF | NA | TRBD2 | TRBJ2-5 | TRBV5-1
TGCAGCGTTACCGGACAGGGGGTGGGGTACGAGCAGTACTTC | CSVTGQGVGYEQYF | few | TRBD1 | TRBJ2-7 | TRBV29-1
TGTGCCAGCAGTTCCCGGACAGGGACAGGCAATCAGCCCCAGCATTTT | CASSSRTGTGNQPQHF | NA | TRBD1 | TRBJ1-5 | TRBV6-6
TGTGCCAGCAGCCGGGAGAGGAGCACAGATACGCAGTATTTT | CASSRERSTDTQYF | many | NA | TRBJ2-3 | TRBV7-9
TGCAGCGTCGCAGGTGGTCCGAACACCGGGGAGCTGTTTTTT | CSVAGGPNTGELFF | NA | NA | TRBJ2-2 | TRBV29-1
TGCAGTGCTAGAGATTTGGCAGGGGCAAGGGATACGCAGTATTTT | CSARDLAGARDTQYF | NA | NA | TRBJ2-3 | TRBV20-1
TGCAGTGCTAGTGTAGCGGGAGTGTACAATGAGCAGTTCTTC | CSASVAGVYNEQFF | few | TRBD2 | TRBJ2-1 | TRBV20-1
TGTGCCACCGGGGACAGGGTTCGTGAGCAGTACTTC | CATGDRVREQYF | NA | TRBD1 | TRBJ2-7 | TRBV6-5
TGTGCCAGCAGTCCTGGGGCGGAAGGCTACACCTTC | CASSPGAEGYTF | NA | NA | TRBJ1-2 | TRBV25-1
TGTGCCAGCAGTTACATGCGAGGTACGCAGTATTTT | CASSYMRGTQYF | few | NA | TRBJ2-3 | TRBV6-5